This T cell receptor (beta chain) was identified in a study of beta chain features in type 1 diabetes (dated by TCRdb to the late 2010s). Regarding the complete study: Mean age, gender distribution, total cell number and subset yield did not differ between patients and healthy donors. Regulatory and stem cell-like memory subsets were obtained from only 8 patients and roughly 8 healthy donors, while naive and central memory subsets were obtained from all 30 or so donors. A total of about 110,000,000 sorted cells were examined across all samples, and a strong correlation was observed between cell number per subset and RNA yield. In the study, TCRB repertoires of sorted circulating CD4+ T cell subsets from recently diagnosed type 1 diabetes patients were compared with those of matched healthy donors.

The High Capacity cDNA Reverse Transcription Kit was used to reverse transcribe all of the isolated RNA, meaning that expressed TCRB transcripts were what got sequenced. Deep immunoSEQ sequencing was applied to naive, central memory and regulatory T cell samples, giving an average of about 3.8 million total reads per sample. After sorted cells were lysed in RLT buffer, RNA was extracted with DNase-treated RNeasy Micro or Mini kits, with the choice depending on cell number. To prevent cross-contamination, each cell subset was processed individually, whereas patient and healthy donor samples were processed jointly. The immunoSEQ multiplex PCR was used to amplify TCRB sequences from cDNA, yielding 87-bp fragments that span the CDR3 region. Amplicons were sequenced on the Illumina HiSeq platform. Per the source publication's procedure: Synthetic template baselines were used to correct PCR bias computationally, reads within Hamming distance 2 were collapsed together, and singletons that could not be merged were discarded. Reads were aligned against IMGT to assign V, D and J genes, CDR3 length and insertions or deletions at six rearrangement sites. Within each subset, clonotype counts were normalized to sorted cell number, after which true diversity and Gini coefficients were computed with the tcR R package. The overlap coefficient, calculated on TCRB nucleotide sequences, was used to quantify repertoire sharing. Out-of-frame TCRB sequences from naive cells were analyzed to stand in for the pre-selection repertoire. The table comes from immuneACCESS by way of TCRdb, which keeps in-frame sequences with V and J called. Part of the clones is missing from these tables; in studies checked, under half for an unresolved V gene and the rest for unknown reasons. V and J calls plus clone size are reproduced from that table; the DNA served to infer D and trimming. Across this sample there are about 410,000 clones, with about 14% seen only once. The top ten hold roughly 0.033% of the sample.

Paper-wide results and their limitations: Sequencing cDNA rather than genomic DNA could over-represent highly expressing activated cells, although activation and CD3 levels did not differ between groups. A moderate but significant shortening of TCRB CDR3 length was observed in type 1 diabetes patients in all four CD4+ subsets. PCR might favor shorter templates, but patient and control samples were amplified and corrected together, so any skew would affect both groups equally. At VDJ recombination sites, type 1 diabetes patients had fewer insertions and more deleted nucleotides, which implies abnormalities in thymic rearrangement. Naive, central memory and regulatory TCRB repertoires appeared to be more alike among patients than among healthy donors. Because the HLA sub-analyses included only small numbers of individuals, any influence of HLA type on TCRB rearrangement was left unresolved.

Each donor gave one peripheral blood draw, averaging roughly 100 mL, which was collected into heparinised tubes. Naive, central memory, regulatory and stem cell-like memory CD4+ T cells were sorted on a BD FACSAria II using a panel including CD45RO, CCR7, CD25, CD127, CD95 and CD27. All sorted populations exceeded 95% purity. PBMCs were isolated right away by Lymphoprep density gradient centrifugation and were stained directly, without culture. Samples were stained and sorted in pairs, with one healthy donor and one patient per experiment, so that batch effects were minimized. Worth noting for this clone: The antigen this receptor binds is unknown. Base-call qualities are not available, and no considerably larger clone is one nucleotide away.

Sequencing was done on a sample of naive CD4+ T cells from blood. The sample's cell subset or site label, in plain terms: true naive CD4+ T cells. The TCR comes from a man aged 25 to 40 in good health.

The bases are TGTGCCAGCAGCTGGAGGCACGGGCGGGAGCTGAATACGCAGTATTTT. It codes for CASSWRHGRELNTQYF. The rearranged segments are TRBV7-2 and TRBJ2-3, with 7 middle bases fitting TRBD2. Reading the germline V gene gives CDR1 SGHTA and CDR2 FQGNSA. Trimming takes 4 bases off V and 7 bases off J; junction bases not matched to a gene: 14. The CDR3 runs 16 residues from the cysteine to the phenylalanine. Kept here is only the CDR3 DNA, which spans 48 bases and is read in frame from base 1.